These 30 T cell receptor beta chains originate from one sample sequenced in a study of cytomegalovirus exposure and HLA in healthy donors. TCRdb's table, derived via immunoSEQ multiplex PCR, lists solely in-frame clones and lacks some. The sample lists 200,000 to 250,000 clones, 70% to 90% occurring once. Input material: PBMCs. Source of these receptors: a woman aged 18-29 years in good health and CMV-seronegative.

V gene TRBV9 combines with J gene TRBJ2-3; 9 bases fit TRBD2. The germline CDR1 and CDR2 sequences are SGDLS and YYNGEE. The V gene end was trimmed by 0 bases and the J gene end by 2 bases; junction bases not matched to a gene: 4. The CDR3 loop spans 16 amino acids. CDR3 protein: CASSVEGGGATDTQYF. CDR3 sequence (DNA): TGTGCCAGCAGCGTAGAGGGCGGGGGGGCCACAGATACGCAGTATTTT.

This clone has at least ten counts. The chain links TRBV11-2 to TRBJ2-3, with 7 bases lining up with TRBD1. The CDR3 has 16 residues. Germline V gene sequence: CDR1 SGHAT, CDR2 FQNNGV. V gave up 3 bases and J gave up 0 bases; unmatched junction bases: 6. The CDR3 spells CASSLDRTPSTDTQYF. The CDR3 nucleotides are TGTGCCAGCAGCTTGGACAGGACCCCTAGCACAGATACGCAGTATTTT.

The chain has TRBV2 and TRBJ1-2; D unresolved. The CDR3 consists of 13 residues. The germline V gene has CDR1 SNHLY and CDR2 FYNNEI. V lost 10 bases, J lost 1 base, and 13 bases lay in between. CDR3 residues: CAMHPPVNYGYTF. CDR3 bases: TGTGCCATGCACCCGCCGGTTAACTATGGCTACACCTTC.

In this sample, this clone turned up many times. In the same sample, other DNA sequences code for this CDR3. The V gene is TRBV28, the J gene TRBJ1-5; D not resolved. V dropped 3 bases and J dropped 0 bases, with 6 bases sitting between them. Per the germline V gene, CDR1 is MDHEN and CDR2 is SYDVKM. The CDR3 contains 14 residues. The CDR3 region is CASSFEGSNQPQHF. CDR3 nucleotide sequence: TGTGCCAGCAGTTTTGAGGGTAGCAATCAGCCCCAGCATTTT.

This clone was detected only once. This sequence joins TRBV6-6 and TRBJ2-1; TRBD2 matches at 11 bases. Per the germline V gene, CDR1 is MNHNY and CDR2 is SVGAGI (reference sequence). The junction had 6 bases not matched to a gene; V was cut back by 6 bases and J by 2 bases. This CDR3 comprises 16 residues. DNA for the CDR3: TGTGCCAGCAGCCCGACTAGCGGGAAAACCTACAATGAGCAGTTCTTC. As protein: CASSPTSGKTYNEQFF.

The chain couples TRBV19 to TRBJ2-3; TRBD1 is a possible D gene (6 bases). Trimming pared 3 bases from V and 1 base from J, leaving 8 bases between. Germline CDR1 is LNHDA and CDR2 is SQIVND (reference sequence). The length of the CDR3 is 14 residues. CDR3 nucleotide sequence: TGTGCCAGTAGTATGGGGGCGGGCACAGATACGCAGTATTTT. This gives the protein CASSMGAGTDTQYF.

The chain employs TRBV19 and TRBJ1-5; D is possibly TRBD1 (5 bases). V lost 0 bases and J 3 bases, leaving 12 bases between the germline ends. The CDR3 runs 16 residues. Germline loops: CDR1 LNHDA, CDR2 SQIVND (reference sequence). The CDR3 sequence: CASSIEGGGVNQPQHF. The CDR3 DNA sequence: TGTGCCAGTAGTATAGAGGGGGGGGGAGTCAATCAGCCCCAGCATTTT.

The V and J genes are TRBV2 and TRBJ2-7, with TRBD1 identical over 7 bases. Trimming took 5 bases from V and 1 from J; bases not matched to a gene: 5. Germline values: CDR1 SNHLY, CDR2 FYNNEI. CDR3 size: 14 residues. The DNA for the CDR3 is TGTGCCAGCAGTAGAGGACAGGCGTCCTACGAGCAGTACTTC. It codes for CASSRGQASYEQYF.

V is TRBV29-1 and J is TRBJ1-2; 7 nucleotides align to TRBD1. Per germline, CDR1 SQVTM and CDR2 ANQGSEA. The junction had 10 bases not matched to a gene; V was cut back by 5 bases and J by 7 bases. This CDR3 has 13 amino acids. The CDR3 nucleotides read TGCAGCGTTCCCTCGCAGGGGGGACGTGGCTACACCTTC. Protein product: CSVPSQGGRGYTF.

The V call is TRBV4-1, the J call TRBJ1-2, with 7 nucleotides matching TRBD1. Looked up from germline, CDR1 is MGHRA and CDR2 is YSYEKL. The ends lost 3 bases at V and 2 bases at J; junction bases unmatched: 3. The length of the CDR3 is 14 residues. The CDR3 sequence is CASSQSTGNYGYTF. In DNA, the CDR3 is TGCGCCAGCAGCCAGTCGACAGGGAACTATGGCTACACCTTC.

The chain couples TRBV11-2 to TRBJ1-6; a possible D gene is TRBD1 (6 bases). The CDR3 sequence is 16 residues long. V was shortened by 2 bases and J by 3 bases, with 11 bases between the two germline ends. CDR1 SGHAT and CDR2 FQNNGV come from the germline V gene. The CDR3 region has the DNA TGTGCCAGCAGCTTACCCCGGACAGTCTATAATTCACCCCTCCACTTT. It is translated as CASSLPRTVYNSPLHF.

DNA for the CDR3: TGCGCCAGCGCCCCGTGGGCGGGGGGAGACCACAATGAGCAGTTCTTC. Encoded protein: CASAPWAGGDHNEQFF. The gene calls are TRBV5-1 and TRBJ2-1, with 8 bases that match TRBD2. Unmatched junction bases numbered 14, after V lost 7 bases and J lost 5 bases. Germline V lookup: CDR1 SGHRS, CDR2 YFSETQ. The CDR3 runs to 16 residues.

V and J are TRBV27 and TRBJ2-7, with D perhaps matching TRBD1 or TRBD2 (5 bases each). In germline, CDR1 is MNHEY, CDR2 SMNVEV (reference sequence). The CDR3 has 15 amino acids. The ends were cut back, 2 bases at V and 2 bases at J, with 13 bases in the middle. CDR3 coding DNA: TGTGCCAGCAGTTTAAGGTCCGGGGCCCCCTACGAGCAGTACTTC. Amino acid sequence: CASSLRSGAPYEQYF.

Concerning this clone: A read error may produce the germline difference seen at one junction end. This sequence joins TRBV10-3 and TRBJ2-7; TRBD2 matches 11 bases. This CDR3 region has 15 residues. The germline CDR1 and CDR2 sequences are ENHRY and SYGVKD. This CDR3 is CAINEEGLAGGEQYF. CDR3 DNA: TGTGCCATCAATGAGGAAGGACTAGCGGGCGGGGAGCAGTACTTC.

The chain employs TRBV6-6 and TRBJ1-1; weak D call: TRBD1 (5 bases). Germline V gene data show CDR1 as MNHNY and CDR2 as SVGAGI (reference sequence). The V end lost 6 bases, the J end lost 1 base, and 12 bases lay between the germline ends. This CDR3 spans 14 amino acids. Written as DNA, the CDR3 is TGTGCCAGCAGCCACGGGACGGAGAACACTGAAGCTTTCTTT. Its protein product is CASSHGTENTEAFF.

As DNA, the CDR3 is TGTGCCAGCAGTGATCGGCAGCAGGTCTGGTACTTC. Translating it yields CASSDRQQVWYF. V is TRBV25-1 and J is TRBJ2-5, with D unresolved. CDR3 length: 12 residues. Germline V gene sequence: CDR1 MGHDK, CDR2 SYGVNS. Trimming pared 3 bases from V and 13 bases from J, leaving 15 bases between.

The V gene is TRBV11-2, the J gene TRBJ1-1; D uncertain. This CDR3 comprises 12 residues. The V and J ends lost 1 base and 8 bases respectively, with 8 bases between them. Germline V gene lookup returns CDR1 SGHAT and CDR2 FQNNGV. The CDR3 sequence is CASSLVPAEAFF. In DNA form, the CDR3 reads TGTGCCAGCAGCTTAGTGCCGGCGGAAGCTTTCTTT. The full variable domain, rest sourced from reference TRBV11-2 and TRBJ1-1, is EAGVAQSPRYKIIEKRQSVAFWCNPISGHATLYWYQQILGQGPKLLIQFQNNGVVDDSQLPKDRFSAERLKGVDSTLKIQPAKLEDSAVYLCASSLVPAEAFFGQGTRLTVV.

This chain connects TRBV30 to TRBJ1-5; a possible D gene is TRBD1 (6 bases). Germline V gene lookup returns CDR1 GTSNPN and CDR2 SVGIG (reference sequence). This CDR3 is 16 amino acids long. Trimming removed 5 bases at V and 1 base at J, with 18 bases between. This chain's CDR3 is CAWASPWGASNQPQHF. In DNA form, the CDR3 reads TGTGCCTGGGCCTCCCCCTGGGGGGCAAGCAATCAGCCCCAGCATTTT.

The chain uses TRBV9 and TRBJ2-1; TRBD2 matches 12 bases. Germline V lookup: CDR1 SGDLS, CDR2 YYNGEE. The V gene end was trimmed by 5 bases and the J gene end by 2 bases; junction bases not matched to a gene: 5. This CDR3 spans 16 amino acids. The DNA for the CDR3 is TGTGCCAGCAGTTTGACTAGCGGGGGTACCTACAATGAGCAGTTCTTC. It specifies CASSLTSGGTYNEQFF.

The chain has TRBV7-9 and TRBJ2-7; no clear D. V dropped 0 bases and J dropped 4 bases, with 13 bases sitting between them. In germline, CDR1 is SEHNR, CDR2 FQNEAQ (reference sequence). This CDR3 is built from 15 residues. CDR3: CASSLASAPYYEQYF. Here the CDR3 DNA reads TGTGCCAGCAGCTTAGCGAGCGCCCCGTATTACGAGCAGTACTTC.

The chain joins TRBV7-3 to TRBJ2-7; 7 bases are a match to TRBD1. This CDR3 is built from 13 residues. V lost 5 bases and J lost 7; bases outside the gene matches: 8. Germline values: CDR1 SGHTA, CDR2 FQGTGA. Here the CDR3 DNA reads TGTGCCAGCAGCCCCCGGGGACAGAGGGAGCAGTACTTC. It is translated as CASSPRGQREQYF.

V and J are TRBV9 and TRBJ1-1; D remains unclear. Trimming shortened V by 0 bases and J by 4 bases, and 10 bases separated the two germline ends. Germline V gene data show CDR1 as SGDLS and CDR2 as YYNGEE. This CDR3 region has 14 residues. The DNA for the CDR3 is TGTGCCAGCAGCGTAGGAGTTAAAAGCACTGAAGCTTTCTTT. It encodes CASSVGVKSTEAFF. Variable domain in full (rest from reference TRBV9 and TRBJ1-1): DSGVTQTPKHLITATGQRVTLRCSPRSGDLSVYWYQQSLDQGLQFLIQYYNGEERAKGNILERFSAQQFPDLHSELNLSSLELGDSALYFCASSVGVKSTEAFFGQGTRLTVV.

The chain is built from TRBV27 and TRBJ1-2; no clear D. The CDR3 covers 14 residues. CDR1 is MNHEY, CDR2 SMNVEV, per germline (reference sequence). The V end lost 1 base, the J end lost 1 base, and 7 bases lay between the germline ends. DNA of the CDR3: TGTGCCAGCAGTTTATACGCGGATAACTATGGCTACACCTTC. It translates to CASSLYADNYGYTF.

V usage is TRBV11-2 and J usage is TRBJ2-2, with D possibly matching TRBD1 (5 bases). Germline V gene sequence: CDR1 SGHAT, CDR2 FQNNGV. The germline V and J ends were trimmed by 1 base and 1 base, with 7 bases remaining between them. CDR3 size: 15 residues. This chain's CDR3 is CASSLGTLNTGELFF. Here the CDR3 DNA reads TGTGCCAGCAGCTTAGGGACATTGAACACCGGGGAGCTGTTTTTT.

This clone was counted once. The rearrangement joins TRBV30 to TRBJ2-7, with D maybe TRBD2 (5 bases). Trimming shortened V by 0 bases and J by 4 bases, and 13 bases separated the two germline ends. CDR3 length: 14 residues. Germline V CDR1 and CDR2: GTSNPN, SVGIG (reference sequence). In DNA form, the CDR3 reads TGTGCCTGGAGTGTACTTGAGGGCCGTTACGAGCAGTACTTC. This translates into CAWSVLEGRYEQYF.

This chain joins TRBV6-5 and TRBJ1-6; D gene uncertain. Germline loops: CDR1 MNHEY, CDR2 SVGAGI. This CDR3 region has 15 residues. Trimming took 6 bases from V and 10 from J, leaving 19 bases between them. CDR3 sequence reads: CASRPSGEMVSPLHF. CDR3 sequence (DNA): TGTGCCAGCAGACCCTCGGGCGAAATGGTCTCACCCCTCCACTTT.

This clone showed up just once. The rearrangement joins TRBV11-1 to TRBJ1-1; D remains unclear. The V gene's germline CDR1 is SGHAT and CDR2 FQDESV (reference sequence). The CDR3 is 14 residues long. With 1 base removed from V and 1 base from J, the gap between germline ends came to 7 bases. The CDR3 is CASSLDPENTEAFF. CDR3 sequence (DNA): TGTGCCAGCAGCTTAGATCCAGAGAACACTGAAGCTTTCTTT.

This clone has just a few counts. The chain links TRBV7-2 to TRBJ2-7; D is possibly TRBD1 (6 bases). Trimming took 3 bases from V and 1 from J, leaving 10 bases between them. CDR1 and CDR2 (germline): SGHTA, FQGNSA. CDR3 length: 14 amino acids. The CDR3 reads CASSFRTASYEQYF. The CDR3 DNA reads as TGTGCCAGCAGCTTCAGGACAGCGTCCTACGAGCAGTACTTC.

The rearrangement joins TRBV10-2 to TRBJ1-2; D possibly corresponds to TRBD1 (6 bases). The CDR3 sequence is 13 residues long. The germline V gene has CDR1 WSHSY and CDR2 SAAADI. Trimming took 4 bases from V and 5 from J, leaving 11 bases between them. CDR3 DNA sequence: TGCGCCAGCAGTGTAGGGACAAGGTATGGCTACACCTTC. This codes for CASSVGTRYGYTF.

The gene calls are TRBV4-1 and TRBJ1-5, with 8 bases identical to TRBD1. Germline CDR1 and CDR2: MGHRA and YSYEKL. The CDR3 consists of 17 residues. The V and J ends lost 3 bases and 0 bases, in that order; junction bases with no gene match: 7. CDR3 region: CASSHRPGQVSNQPQHF. DNA of the CDR3: TGCGCCAGCAGCCATCGGCCGGGACAGGTTAGCAATCAGCCCCAGCATTTT.